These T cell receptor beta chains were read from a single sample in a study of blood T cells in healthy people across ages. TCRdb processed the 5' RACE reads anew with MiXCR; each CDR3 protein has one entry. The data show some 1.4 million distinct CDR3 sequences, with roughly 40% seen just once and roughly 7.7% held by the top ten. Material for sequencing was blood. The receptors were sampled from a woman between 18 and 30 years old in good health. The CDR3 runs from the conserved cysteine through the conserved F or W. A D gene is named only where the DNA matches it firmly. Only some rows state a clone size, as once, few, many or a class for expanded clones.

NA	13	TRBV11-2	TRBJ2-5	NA	TGTGCCAGCAGCCAGCAGGTGCGAGAGACCCAGTACTTC	CASSQQVRETQYF
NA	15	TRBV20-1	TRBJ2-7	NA	TGCAGTGCTAGAGAGGCACCCGAACCAGAACCGGACCAGTACTTC	CSAREAPEPEPDQYF
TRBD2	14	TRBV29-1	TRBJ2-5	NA	TGCAGCGTTGGAGTAGCGGGAGGGCCCGAGACCCAGTACTTC	CSVGVAGGPETQYF
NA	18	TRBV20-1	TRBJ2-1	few	TGCAGTGCTAGAGAACTCCCCACGACGGGGAGAACCTACAATGAGCAGTTCTTC	CSARELPTTGRTYNEQFF
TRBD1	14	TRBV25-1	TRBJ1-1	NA	TGTGCCAGCAGTGGACAGGGGCAGAACACTGAAGCTTTCTTT	CASSGQGQNTEAFF
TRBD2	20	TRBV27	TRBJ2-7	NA	TGTGCCAGCAGTTTCTTGATAGGGACTAGCGGGATAGTAGGCCTACACGAGCAGTACTTC	CASSFLIGTSGIVGLHEQYF
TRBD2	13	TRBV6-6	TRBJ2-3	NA	TGTGCCAGCAGCCGAGGATTAGCGGGAACGCAGTATTTT	CASSRGLAGTQYF
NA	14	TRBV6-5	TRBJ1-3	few	TGTGCCAGCAGGCAACAGGGCCGCGGGGACACCATATATTTT	CASRQQGRGDTIYF
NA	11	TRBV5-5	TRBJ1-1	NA	TGTGCCAGCAGCTTGGAGACTGAAGCTTTCTTT	CASSLETEAFF
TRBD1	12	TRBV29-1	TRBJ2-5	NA	TGCAGCGAGCGACAGGGGGCAGAGACCCAGTACTTC	CSERQGAETQYF
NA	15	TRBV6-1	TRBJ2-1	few	TGTGCCAGCACCCCTGGGGACCCCTTGGGGAATGAGCAGTTCTTC	CASTPGDPLGNEQFF
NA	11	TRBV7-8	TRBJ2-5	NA	TGTGCCAGCGGGACGAAAGAGACCCAGTACTTC	CASGTKETQYF
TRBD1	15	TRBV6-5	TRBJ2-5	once	TGTGCCAGCAAACTAGGGGGCAGGGGCCAAGAGACCCAGTACTTC	CASKLGGRGQETQYF
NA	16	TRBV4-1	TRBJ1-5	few	TGCGCCAGCAGCCAAGGCCGGGGGAACCTCCGGCAGCCCCAGCATTTT	CASSQGRGNLRQPQHF
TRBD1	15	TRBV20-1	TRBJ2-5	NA	TGCAGTGCTAGGTCCTCATACAGGGGAACAGAGACCCAGTACTTC	CSARSSYRGTETQYF
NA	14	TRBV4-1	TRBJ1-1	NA	TGCGCCAGCAGCCACCGGGACCCCAACACTGAAGCTTTCTTT	CASSHRDPNTEAFF
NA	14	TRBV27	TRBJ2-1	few	TGTGCCAGCAGGACGATTAACCTGCGTGATGAGCAGTTCTTC	CASRTINLRDEQFF
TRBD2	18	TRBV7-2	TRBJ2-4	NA	TGTGCCAGCAGCTTAGGGTATAGCGGGAGGGGGGCCAAAAACATTCAGTACTTC	CASSLGYSGRGAKNIQYF
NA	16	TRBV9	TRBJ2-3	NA	TGTGCCAGCAGCGTAGATTTTGCGGAGGGGACAGATACGCAGTATTTT	CASSVDFAEGTDTQYF
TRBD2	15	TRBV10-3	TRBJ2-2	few	TGTGCCATCTCTCATCCAGCGGGAGGAACCGGGGAGCTGTTTTTT	CAISHPAGGTGELFF
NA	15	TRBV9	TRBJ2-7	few	TGTGCCAGCAGCCCTGACGGGGTCGATGCCTACGAGCAGTACTTC	CASSPDGVDAYEQYF
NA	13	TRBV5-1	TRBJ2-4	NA	TGCGCCAGCACCTGCTTGGGCGGGAAAGAGCAGTACTTC	CASTCLGGKEQYF
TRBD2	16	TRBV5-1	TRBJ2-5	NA	TGCGCCAGCAGCTTCCAGGGACTAGCGGGCCAAGAGACCCAGTACTTC	CASSFQGLAGQETQYF
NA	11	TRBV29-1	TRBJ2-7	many	TGCAGCGTTGCGGGGGGCGGCGAGCAGTACTTC	CSVAGGGEQYF
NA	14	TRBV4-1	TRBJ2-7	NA	TGCGCCAGCAGCCAAGGGGCAGGGGCCAACGAGCAGTACTTC	CASSQGAGANEQYF
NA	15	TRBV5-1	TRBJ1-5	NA	TGCGCCAGCAGCTGGACGAATGACAGGAATCAGCCCCAGCATTTT	CASSWTNDRNQPQHF
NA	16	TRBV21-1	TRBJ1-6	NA	TGTGCCAGCAGCCCGGGGGGACAGGCTAATAATTCACCCCTCCACTTT	CASSPGGQANNSPLHF
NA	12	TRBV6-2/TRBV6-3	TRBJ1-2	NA	TGTGCCAGCAGGCTCGAAATTGGGAGCTACACCTTC	CASRLEIGSYTF
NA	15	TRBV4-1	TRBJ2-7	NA	TGCGCCAGCAGCCAAGATATGTTCCCGGGGGTCGAGCAGTACTTC	CASSQDMFPGVEQYF
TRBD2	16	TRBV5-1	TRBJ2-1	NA	TGCGCCAGCAGCTTGGCGGCGCGGGAGGGCCGTAATGAGCAGTTCTTC	CASSLAAREGRNEQFF
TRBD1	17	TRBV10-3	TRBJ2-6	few	TGTGCCATCAGTGGTAGGACAGGGGCCGATGGAGCCAACGTCCTGACTTTC	CAISGRTGADGANVLTF
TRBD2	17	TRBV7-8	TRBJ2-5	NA	TGTGCCAGCAGCTTAACCGGGACTAGCGGGAGGCCGGAGACCCAGTACTTC	CASSLTGTSGRPETQYF
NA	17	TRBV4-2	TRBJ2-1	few	TGTGCCAGCAGCCAAGGGACTTCGGGGAGTTTTTACAATGAGCAGTTCTTC	CASSQGTSGSFYNEQFF
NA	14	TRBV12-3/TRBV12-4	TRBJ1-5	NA	TGTGCCAGCACCTTCGGGGGTGGCAATCAGCCCCAGCATTTT	CASTFGGGNQPQHF
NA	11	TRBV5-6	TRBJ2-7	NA	TGTGCCAGCAGCATGTCCTACGAGCAGTACTTC	CASSMSYEQYF
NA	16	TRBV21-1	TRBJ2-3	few	TGTGCCAGCAGCAGAAACCCGACTCCGAGCACAGATACGCAGTATTTT	CASSRNPTPSTDTQYF
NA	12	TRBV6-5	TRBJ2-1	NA	TGTGCCGGCAGTGGGACGCGCGATGAGCAGTTCTTC	CAGSGTRDEQFF
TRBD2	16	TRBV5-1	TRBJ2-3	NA	TGCGCCAGCAACTTGAGGCGGACTAGCGGAACAGATACGCAGTATTTT	CASNLRRTSGTDTQYF
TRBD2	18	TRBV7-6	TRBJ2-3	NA	TGTGCCAGCAGTCCCAACCCAGGACTAGCGGGAGGGGCAGATACGCAGTATTTT	CASSPNPGLAGGADTQYF
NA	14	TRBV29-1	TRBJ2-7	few	TGCAGCGTTAGCTTCAGGTTATTCGAGGGCGAGCAGTACTTC	CSVSFRLFEGEQYF
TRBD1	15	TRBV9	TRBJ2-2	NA	TGTGCCAGCAGCGTCGAGGCAGGGGGTCCCGGGGAGCTGTTTTTT	CASSVEAGGPGELFF
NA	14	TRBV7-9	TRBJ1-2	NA	TGTGCCAGCAGCTTAGCCCCCCTGGGGGCAGGCTACACCTTC	CASSLAPLGAGYTF
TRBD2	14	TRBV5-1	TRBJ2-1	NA	TGCGCCAGCAGCGACACTAGCGGCTACAATGAGCAGTTCTTC	CASSDTSGYNEQFF
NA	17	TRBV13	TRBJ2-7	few	TGTGCCAGCAGCTTAAGGTCTTATGGGGAGTACGTCACCGAGCAGTACTTC	CASSLRSYGEYVTEQYF
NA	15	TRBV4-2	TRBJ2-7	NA	TGTGCCAGCAGCCAAGAACCGTCCGCGGGCAATGAGCAGTACTTC	CASSQEPSAGNEQYF
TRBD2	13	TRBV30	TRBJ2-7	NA	TGTGCCTGGAGTAGCGGGGCGGCCTACGAGCAGTACTTC	CAWSSGAAYEQYF
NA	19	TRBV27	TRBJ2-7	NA	TGTGCCAGCAGCCTCTCGACTGGGGAGGCCTCGAGCTCCTACAATGAGCAGTACTTC	CASSLSTGEASSSYNEQYF
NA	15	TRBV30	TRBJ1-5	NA	TGTGCCCTGAGGACCCCCTACGCACGGGATCAGCCCCAGCATTTT	CALRTPYARDQPQHF